These 9 T cell receptor beta chains share one sample of origin, sequenced in a study of immune evolution from preneoplasia to lung adenocarcinoma. Sequencing was performed with immunoSEQ multiplex PCR; in TCRdb, only in-frame clones are kept and a portion is missing. The table shows about 5,500 clones, with around four fifths occurring only once. Sequencing was performed on FFPE minimally invasive lung adenocarcinoma tissue. The receptors were sampled from a person aged 60-79 years with lung adenocarcinoma.

This clone was observed a few times. The chain uses TRBV7-9 and TRBJ2-2; D remains unclear. This CDR3 comprises 12 residues. Trimming cost V 5 bases and J 1 base, with 2 bases left between them. Germline CDR1 reads SEHNR; CDR2 reads FQNEAQ (reference sequence). The CDR3 DNA sequence: TGTGCCAGCAGCGGGAACACCGGGGAGCTGTTTTTT. Protein sequence: CASSGNTGELFF.

The rearrangement links TRBV28 to TRBJ2-7; D ambiguous. The CDR3 contains 12 residues. CDR1 is MDHEN, CDR2 SYDVKM, per germline. V was trimmed by 7 bases and J by 3 bases, leaving 10 bases between them. Here the CDR3 DNA reads TGTGCCAGCAATATCGCCGGCTACGAGCAGTACTTC. This sequence encodes CASNIAGYEQYF.

The CDR3 here is CASSFLSQGETQYF. CDR3 DNA sequence: TGTGCCAGCAGCTTTTTATCACAGGGTGAAACCCAGTACTTC. The V call is TRBV5-4, the J call TRBJ2-5; the D gene is possibly TRBD1 (6 bases). The V end was cut by 2 bases, the J end by 8 bases, with 16 bases between. The CDR3 covers 14 residues. Germline CDR1 reads SGHNT; CDR2 reads YYREEE (reference sequence).

The rearrangement links TRBV18 to TRBJ1-1; 8 bases fit TRBD1. The length of the CDR3 is 15 residues. The junction had 6 bases not matched to a gene; V was cut back by 4 bases and J by 2 bases. Germline V gene data show CDR1 as KGHSH and CDR2 as LQKENI. CDR3: CASSQSQGDNTEAFF. Written as DNA, the CDR3 is TGTGCCAGCTCACAATCACAGGGGGACAACACTGAAGCTTTCTTT.

The rearrangement links TRBV10-3 to TRBJ1-1, with unresolved D. Germline loops: CDR1 ENHRY, CDR2 SYGVKD. V lost 3 bases, J lost 7 bases, and 12 bases lay in between. The CDR3 is 13 residues long. The CDR3 bases are TGTGCCATCAGTGACCCTAGAGGGATTGAAGCTTTCTTT. Translation gives CAISDPRGIEAFF.

The rearrangement joins TRBV15 to TRBJ2-7; no clear D. The V end was cut by 0 bases, the J end by 1 base, with 7 bases between. The V gene's germline CDR1 is LNHNV and CDR2 YYDKDF (reference sequence). The CDR3 runs 14 residues. The CDR3 coding sequence is TGTGCCACCAGCAGAGATTTTGTATCCTACGAGCAGTACTTC. Translating gives CATSRDFVSYEQYF.

The chain carries TRBV5-4 and TRBJ1-2, with 8 bases aligning to TRBD1. With V trimmed by 4 bases and J by 4 bases, 9 bases remained unmatched. Germline V gene lookup returns CDR1 SGHNT and CDR2 YYREEE (reference sequence). The CDR3 spans 15 residues. CDR3 DNA sequence: TGTGCCAGCAGCCCGGGACAGGCGCTTACCTATGGCTACACCTTC. Protein sequence: CASSPGQALTYGYTF. The variable domain in full, with the rest retrieved from reference TRBV5-4 and TRBJ1-2, is ETGVTQSPTHLIKTRGQQVTLRCSSQSGHNTVSWYQQALGQGPQFIFQYYREEENGRGNFPPRFSGLQFPNYSSELNVNALELDDSALYLCASSPGQALTYGYTFGSGTRLTVV.

The chain uses TRBV18 and TRBJ1-1; 7 bases fit TRBD1. Looked up from germline, CDR1 is KGHSH and CDR2 is LQKENI. V shed 0 bases and J 11 bases; nucleotides not matched to a gene: 6. The CDR3 length is 13 residues. The CDR3 bases are TGTGCCAGCTCACCACCCCACAGGGGATACGCTTTCTTT. Translated: CASSPPHRGYAFF.

The chain carries TRBV21-1 and TRBJ1-1; the DNA was not used to check the table's D call, TRBD1. TRBV21-1 is noted as a pseudogene. CDR3 length: 13 residues. CDR3 sequence: CATDKTVNTEAFF. The CDR3 DNA sequence: TGTGCCACCGACAAGACAGTAAACACTGAAGCTTTCTTT.